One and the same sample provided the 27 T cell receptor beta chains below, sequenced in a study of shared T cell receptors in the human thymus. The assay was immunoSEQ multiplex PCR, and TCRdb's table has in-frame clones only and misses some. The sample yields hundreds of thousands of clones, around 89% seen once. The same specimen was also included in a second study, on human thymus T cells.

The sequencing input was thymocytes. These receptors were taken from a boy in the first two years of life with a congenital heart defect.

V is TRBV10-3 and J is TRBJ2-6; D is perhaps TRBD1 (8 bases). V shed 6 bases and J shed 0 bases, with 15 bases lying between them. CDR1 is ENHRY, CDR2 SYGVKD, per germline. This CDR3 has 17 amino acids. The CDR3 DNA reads TGTGCCATCAGGGACAGGGAGGGAAGCTCTGGGGCCAACGTCCTGACTTTC. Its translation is CAIRDREGSSGANVLTF.

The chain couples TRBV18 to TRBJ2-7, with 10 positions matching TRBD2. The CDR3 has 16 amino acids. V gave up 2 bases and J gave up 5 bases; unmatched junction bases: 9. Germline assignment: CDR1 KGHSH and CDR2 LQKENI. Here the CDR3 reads CASSPVGTSGTDEQYF. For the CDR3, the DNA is TGTGCCAGCTCACCAGTAGGAACTAGCGGGACTGACGAGCAGTACTTC.

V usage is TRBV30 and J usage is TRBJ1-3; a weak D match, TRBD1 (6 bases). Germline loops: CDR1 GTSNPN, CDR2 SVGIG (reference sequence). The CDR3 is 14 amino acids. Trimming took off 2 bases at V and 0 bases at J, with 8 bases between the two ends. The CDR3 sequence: CAWSLQGSGNTIYF. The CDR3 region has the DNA TGTGCCTGGAGTTTACAGGGCTCTGGAAACACCATATATTTT.

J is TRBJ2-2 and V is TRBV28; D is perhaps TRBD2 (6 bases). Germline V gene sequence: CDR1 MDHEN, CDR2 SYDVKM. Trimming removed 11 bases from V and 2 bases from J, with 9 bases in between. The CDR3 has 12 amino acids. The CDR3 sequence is CAGGINTGELFF. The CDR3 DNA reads TGTGCCGGCGGGATTAACACCGGGGAGCTGTTTTTT.

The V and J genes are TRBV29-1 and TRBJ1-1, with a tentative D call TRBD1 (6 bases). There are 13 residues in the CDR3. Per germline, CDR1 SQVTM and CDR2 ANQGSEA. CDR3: CSLTRGGHTEAFF. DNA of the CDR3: TGCAGTCTTACGAGAGGGGGACACACTGAAGCTTTCTTT.

The DNA for the CDR3 is TGTGCCAGCAGCTTGAGGGACAGAAGTTACGAGCAGTACTTC. This translates into CASSLRDRSYEQYF. This chain connects TRBV5-5 to TRBJ2-7, with TRBD1 matching over 7 bases. With 1 base clipped from V and 4 bases from J, the junction kept 5 bases outside the gene matches. The CDR3 loop spans 14 amino acids. The germline CDR1 and CDR2 sequences are SGHKS and YYEKEE (reference sequence). Complete variable domain (other parts from reference TRBV5-5 and TRBJ2-7): DAGVTQSPTHLIKTRGQQVTLRCSPISGHKSVSWYQQVLGQGPQFIFQYYEKEERGRGNFPDRFSARQFPNYSSELNVNALLLGDSALYLCASSLRDRSYEQYFGPGTRLTVT.

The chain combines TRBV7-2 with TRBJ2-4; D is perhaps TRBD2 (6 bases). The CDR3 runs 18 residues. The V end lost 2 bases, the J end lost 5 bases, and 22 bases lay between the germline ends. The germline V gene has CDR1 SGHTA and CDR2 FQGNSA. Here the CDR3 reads CASSLWGVAEIWENIQYF. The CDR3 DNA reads TGTGCCAGCAGCTTATGGGGGGTAGCGGAGATATGGGAAAACATTCAGTACTTC.

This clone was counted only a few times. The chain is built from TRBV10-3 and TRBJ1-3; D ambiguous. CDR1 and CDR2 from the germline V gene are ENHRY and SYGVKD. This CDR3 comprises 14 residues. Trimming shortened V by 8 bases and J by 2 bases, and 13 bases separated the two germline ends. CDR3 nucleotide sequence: TGTGCCATCCCCCTCCGTGGGCCTGGAAACACCATATATTTT. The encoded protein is CAIPLRGPGNTIYF.

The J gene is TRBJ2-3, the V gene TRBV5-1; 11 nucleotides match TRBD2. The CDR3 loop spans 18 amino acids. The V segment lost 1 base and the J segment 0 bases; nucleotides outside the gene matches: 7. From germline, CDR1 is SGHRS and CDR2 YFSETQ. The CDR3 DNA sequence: TGCGCCAGCAGCTTGAATCCTAGCGGGAGGTTTAGCACAGATACGCAGTATTTT. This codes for CASSLNPSGRFSTDTQYF.

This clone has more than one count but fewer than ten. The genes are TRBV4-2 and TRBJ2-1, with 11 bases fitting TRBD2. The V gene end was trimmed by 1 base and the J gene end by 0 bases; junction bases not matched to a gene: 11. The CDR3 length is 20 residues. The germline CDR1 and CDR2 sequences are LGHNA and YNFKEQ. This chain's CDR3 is CASSQVRRLAGGNSYNEQFF. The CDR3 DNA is TGTGCCAGCAGCCAAGTCCGCCGGCTAGCGGGAGGCAACTCCTACAATGAGCAGTTCTTC.

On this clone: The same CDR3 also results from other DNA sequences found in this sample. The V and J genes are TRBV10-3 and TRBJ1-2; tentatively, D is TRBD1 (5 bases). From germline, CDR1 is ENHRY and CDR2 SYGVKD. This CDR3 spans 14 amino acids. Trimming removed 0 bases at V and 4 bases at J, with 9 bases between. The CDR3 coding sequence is TGTGCCATCAGTGAGTCGGGGGGGGGCTATGGCTACACCTTC. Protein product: CAISESGGGYGYTF.

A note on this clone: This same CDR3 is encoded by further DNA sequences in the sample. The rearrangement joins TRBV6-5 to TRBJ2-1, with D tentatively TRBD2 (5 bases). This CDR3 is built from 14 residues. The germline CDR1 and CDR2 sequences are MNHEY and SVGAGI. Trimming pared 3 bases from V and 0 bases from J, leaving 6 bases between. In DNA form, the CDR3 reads TGTGCCAGCAGTTATCGGGACTCCTACAATGAGCAGTTCTTC. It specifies CASSYRDSYNEQFF.

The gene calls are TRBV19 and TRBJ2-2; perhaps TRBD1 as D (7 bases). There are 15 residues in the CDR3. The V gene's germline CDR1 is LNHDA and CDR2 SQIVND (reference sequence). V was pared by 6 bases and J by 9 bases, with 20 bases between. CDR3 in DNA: TGTGCCAGTAGGAGGGAGACAGGGAGGTATCGGGAGCTGTTTTTT. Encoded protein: CASRRETGRYRELFF.

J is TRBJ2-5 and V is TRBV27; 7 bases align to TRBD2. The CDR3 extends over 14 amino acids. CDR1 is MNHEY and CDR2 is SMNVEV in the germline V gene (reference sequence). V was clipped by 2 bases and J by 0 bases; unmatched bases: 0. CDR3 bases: TGTGCCAGCAGTTTACGGGAGGACCAAGAGACCCAGTACTTC. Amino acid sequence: CASSLREDQETQYF.

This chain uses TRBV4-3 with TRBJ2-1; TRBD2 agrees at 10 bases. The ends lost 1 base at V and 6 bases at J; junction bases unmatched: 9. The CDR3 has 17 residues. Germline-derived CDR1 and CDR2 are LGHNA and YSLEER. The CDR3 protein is CASSQGLSSGSPNEQFF. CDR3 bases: TGCGCCAGCAGCCAAGGTCTCTCTAGCGGGAGCCCCAATGAGCAGTTCTTC.

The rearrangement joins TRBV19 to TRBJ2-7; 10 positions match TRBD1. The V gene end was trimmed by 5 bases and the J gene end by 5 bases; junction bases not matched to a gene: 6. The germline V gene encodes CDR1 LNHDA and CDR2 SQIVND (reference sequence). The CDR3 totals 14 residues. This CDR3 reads CASSPRDRGHEQYF. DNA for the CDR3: TGTGCCAGTAGTCCCCGGGACAGGGGCCACGAGCAGTACTTC.

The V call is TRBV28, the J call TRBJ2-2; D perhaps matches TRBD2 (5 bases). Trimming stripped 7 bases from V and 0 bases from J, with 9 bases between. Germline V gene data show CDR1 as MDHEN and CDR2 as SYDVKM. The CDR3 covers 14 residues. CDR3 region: CASMGGSNTGELFF. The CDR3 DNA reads TGTGCCAGCATGGGCGGGTCGAACACCGGGGAGCTGTTTTTT.

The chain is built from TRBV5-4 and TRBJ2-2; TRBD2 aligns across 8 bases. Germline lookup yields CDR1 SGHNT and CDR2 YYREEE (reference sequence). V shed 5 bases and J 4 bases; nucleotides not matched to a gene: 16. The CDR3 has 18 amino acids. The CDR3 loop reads CASRPSGSPFAGTGELFF. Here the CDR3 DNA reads TGTGCCAGCAGACCGAGCGGGAGCCCCTTCGCTGGCACCGGGGAGCTGTTTTTT.

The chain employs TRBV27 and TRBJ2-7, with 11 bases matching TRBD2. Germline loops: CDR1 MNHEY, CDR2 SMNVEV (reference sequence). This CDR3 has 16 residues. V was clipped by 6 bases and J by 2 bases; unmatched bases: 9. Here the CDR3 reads CASSPATSGAAYEQYF. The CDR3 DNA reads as TGTGCCAGCAGCCCCGCGACTAGCGGGGCAGCCTACGAGCAGTACTTC.

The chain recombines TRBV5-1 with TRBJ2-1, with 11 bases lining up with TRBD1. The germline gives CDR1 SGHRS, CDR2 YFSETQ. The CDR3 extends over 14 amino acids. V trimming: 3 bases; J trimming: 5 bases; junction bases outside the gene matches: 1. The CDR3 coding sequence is TGCGCCAGCAGCTGGGGACAGGGGGACAATGAGCAGTTCTTC. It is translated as CASSWGQGDNEQFF.

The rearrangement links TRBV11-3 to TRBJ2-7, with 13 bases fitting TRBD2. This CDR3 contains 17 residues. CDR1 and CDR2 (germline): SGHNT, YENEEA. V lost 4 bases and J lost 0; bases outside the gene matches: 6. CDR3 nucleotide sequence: TGTGCCAGCAGCTCACGGACTAGCGGGAGATTCTCCTACGAGCAGTACTTC. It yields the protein CASSSRTSGRFSYEQYF.

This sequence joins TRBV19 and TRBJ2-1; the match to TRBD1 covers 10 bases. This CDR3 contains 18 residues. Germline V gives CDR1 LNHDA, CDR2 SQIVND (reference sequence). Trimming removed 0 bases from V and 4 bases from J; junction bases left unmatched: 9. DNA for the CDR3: TGTGCCAGTAGTATAGATGAGGGGGGACAGGGGAATTACAATGAGCAGTTCTTC. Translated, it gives CASSIDEGGQGNYNEQFF.

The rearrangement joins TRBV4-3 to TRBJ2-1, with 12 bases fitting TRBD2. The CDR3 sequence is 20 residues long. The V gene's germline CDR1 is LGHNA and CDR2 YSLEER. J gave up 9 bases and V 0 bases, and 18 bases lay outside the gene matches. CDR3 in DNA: TGCGCCAGCAGCCAAGAAAGGGGGCCCAGACTAGCGGGAGCCTCCGGTGAGCAGTTCTTC. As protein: CASSQERGPRLAGASGEQFF.

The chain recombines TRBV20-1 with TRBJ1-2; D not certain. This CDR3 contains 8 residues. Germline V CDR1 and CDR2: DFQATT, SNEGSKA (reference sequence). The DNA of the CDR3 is TGCAGCAGTTATGGCTACACCTTC. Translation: CSSYGYTF.

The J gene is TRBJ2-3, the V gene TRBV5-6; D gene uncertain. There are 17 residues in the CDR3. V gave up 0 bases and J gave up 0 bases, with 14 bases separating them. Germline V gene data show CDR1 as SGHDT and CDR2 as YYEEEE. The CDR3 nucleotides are TGTGCCAGCAGCTTGGCCAAGTTCCACCAGAGCACAGATACGCAGTATTTT. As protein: CASSLAKFHQSTDTQYF. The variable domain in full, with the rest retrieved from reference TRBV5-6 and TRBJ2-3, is DAGVTQSPTHLIKTRGQQVTLRCSPKSGHDTVSWYQQALGQGPQFIFQYYEEEERQRGNFPDRFSGHQFPNYSSELNVNALLLGDSALYLCASSLAKFHQSTDTQYFGPGTRLTVL.

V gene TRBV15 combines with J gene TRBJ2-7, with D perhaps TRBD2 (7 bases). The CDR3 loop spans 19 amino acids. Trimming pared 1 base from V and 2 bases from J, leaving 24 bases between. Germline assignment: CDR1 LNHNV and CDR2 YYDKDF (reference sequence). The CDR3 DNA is TGTGCCACCAGCAGAGGGTCCGAGGGGGGCGGGAGCCGAACCTACGAGCAGTACTTC. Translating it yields CATSRGSEGGGSRTYEQYF.

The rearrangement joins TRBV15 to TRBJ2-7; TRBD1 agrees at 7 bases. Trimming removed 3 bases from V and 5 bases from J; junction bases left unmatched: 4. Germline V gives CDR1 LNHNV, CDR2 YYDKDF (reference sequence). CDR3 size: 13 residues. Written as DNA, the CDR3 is TGTGCCACCAGCAGGGACAGGTTACACGAGCAGTACTTC. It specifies CATSRDRLHEQYF.